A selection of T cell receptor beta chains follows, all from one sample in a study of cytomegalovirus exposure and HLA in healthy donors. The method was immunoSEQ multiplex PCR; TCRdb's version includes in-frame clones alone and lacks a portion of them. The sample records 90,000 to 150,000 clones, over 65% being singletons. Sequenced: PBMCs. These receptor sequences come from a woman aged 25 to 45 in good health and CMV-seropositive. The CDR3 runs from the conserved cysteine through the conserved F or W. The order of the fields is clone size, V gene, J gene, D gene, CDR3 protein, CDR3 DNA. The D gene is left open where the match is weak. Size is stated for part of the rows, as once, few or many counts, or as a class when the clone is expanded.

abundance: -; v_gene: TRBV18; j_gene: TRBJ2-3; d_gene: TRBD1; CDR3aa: CASSPRRQGADTQYF; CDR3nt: TGTGCCAGCTCACCACGGCGACAGGGGGCCGATACGCAGTATTTT
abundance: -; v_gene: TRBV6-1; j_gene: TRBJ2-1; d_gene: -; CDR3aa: CASRILGGSYNEQFF; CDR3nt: TGTGCCAGCAGGATACTAGGGGGATCCTACAATGAGCAGTTCTTC
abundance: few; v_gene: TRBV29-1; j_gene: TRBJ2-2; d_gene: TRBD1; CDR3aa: CSVRGLVTGELFF; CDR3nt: TGCAGCGTTAGGGGGCTAGTGACCGGGGAGCTGTTTTTT
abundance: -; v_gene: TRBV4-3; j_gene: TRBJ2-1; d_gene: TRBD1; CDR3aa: CASSPGTGTGLPRPQFF; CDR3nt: TGCGCCAGCAGCCCAGGAACCGGGACAGGGCTGCCCCGGCCCCAGTTCTTC
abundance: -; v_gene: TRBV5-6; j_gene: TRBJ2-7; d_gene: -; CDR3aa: CASSLGGGLRSSYEQYF; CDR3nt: TGTGCCAGCAGCTTAGGGGGTGGGCTCAGGAGCTCCTACGAGCAGTACTTC
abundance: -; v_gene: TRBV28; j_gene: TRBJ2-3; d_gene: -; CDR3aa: CASRGGVQHTDTQYF; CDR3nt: TGTGCCAGCAGGGGAGGTGTCCAGCACACAGATACGCAGTATTTT
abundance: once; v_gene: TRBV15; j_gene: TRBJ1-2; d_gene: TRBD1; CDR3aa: CATSTGTGNNYGYTF; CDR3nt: TGTGCCACCAGCACCGGGACAGGGAACAACTATGGCTACACCTTC
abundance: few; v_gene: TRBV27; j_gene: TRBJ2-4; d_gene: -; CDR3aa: CASSLSGVNIQYF; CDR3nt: TGTGCCAGCAGTTTATCCGGGGTCAACATTCAGTACTTC
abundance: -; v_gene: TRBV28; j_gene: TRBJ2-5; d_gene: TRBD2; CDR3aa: CASSLGGTSPETQYF; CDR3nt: TGTGCCAGCAGTCTAGGAGGGACTAGCCCAGAGACCCAGTACTTC
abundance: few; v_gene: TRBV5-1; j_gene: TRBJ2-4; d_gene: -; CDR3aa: CASSLAVAAAKNIQYF; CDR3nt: TGCGCCAGCAGCTTGGCGGTAGCGGCAGCCAAAAACATTCAGTACTTC
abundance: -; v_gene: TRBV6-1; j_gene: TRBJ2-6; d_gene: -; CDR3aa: CASSEPPTGANVLTF; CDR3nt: TGTGCCAGCAGTGAACCACCTACTGGGGCCAACGTCCTGACTTTC
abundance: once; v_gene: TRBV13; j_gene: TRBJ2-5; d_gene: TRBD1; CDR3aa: CASSGTGVQETQYF; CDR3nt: TGTGCCAGCAGCGGTACAGGGGTCCAAGAGACCCAGTACTTC
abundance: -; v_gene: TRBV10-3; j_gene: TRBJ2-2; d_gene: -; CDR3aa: CAISESWGLTETGELFF; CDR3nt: TGTGCCATCAGTGAGTCATGGGGTTTGACAGAAACCGGGGAGCTGTTTTTT
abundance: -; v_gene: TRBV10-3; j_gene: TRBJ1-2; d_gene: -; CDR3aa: CASEPGHSNYGYTF; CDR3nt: TGTGCCAGTGAACCGGGACATTCGAACTATGGCTACACCTTC
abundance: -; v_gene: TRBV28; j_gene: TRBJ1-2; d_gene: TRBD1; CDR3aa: CASSELQGHKNYGYTF; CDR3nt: TGTGCCAGCAGCGAATTACAGGGGCATAAAAACTATGGCTACACCTTC
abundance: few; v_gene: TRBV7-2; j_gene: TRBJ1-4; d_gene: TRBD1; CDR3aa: CASSLATQGGKLFF; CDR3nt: TGTGCCAGCAGCTTAGCGACCCAGGGGGGAAAACTGTTTTTT
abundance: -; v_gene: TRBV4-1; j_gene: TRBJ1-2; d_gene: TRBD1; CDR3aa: CASSPPTGHNYGYTF; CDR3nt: TGCGCCAGCAGCCCACCGACAGGGCATAACTATGGCTACACCTTC
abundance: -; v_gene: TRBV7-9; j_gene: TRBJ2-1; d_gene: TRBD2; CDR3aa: CASSSQRGSYNEQFF; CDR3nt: TGTGCCAGCAGCTCCCAGCGGGGCTCCTACAATGAGCAGTTCTTC
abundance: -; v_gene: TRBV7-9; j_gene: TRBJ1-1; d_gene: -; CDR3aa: CASSKGGTEAFF; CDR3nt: TGTGCCAGCAGCAAAGGGGGCACTGAAGCTTTCTTT
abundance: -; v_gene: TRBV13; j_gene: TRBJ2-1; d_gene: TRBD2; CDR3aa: CASSSAYPSSGENSYNEQFF; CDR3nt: TGTGCCAGCAGCTCCGCTTATCCTTCTAGCGGGGAGAACTCCTACAATGAGCAGTTCTTC
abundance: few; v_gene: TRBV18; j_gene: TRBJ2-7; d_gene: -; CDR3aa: CASSPAPGAYEQYF; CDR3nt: TGTGCCAGCTCACCAGCCCCAGGGGCCTACGAGCAGTACTTC
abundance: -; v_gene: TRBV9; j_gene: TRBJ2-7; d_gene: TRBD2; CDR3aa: CASSVGESSGTYYEQYF; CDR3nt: TGTGCCAGCAGCGTAGGAGAGTCTAGCGGGACCTACTACGAGCAGTACTTC
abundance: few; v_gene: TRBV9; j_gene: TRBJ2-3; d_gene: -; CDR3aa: CASSPTRYSDTQYF; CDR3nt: TGTGCCAGCAGCCCAACGAGGTACTCAGATACGCAGTATTTT
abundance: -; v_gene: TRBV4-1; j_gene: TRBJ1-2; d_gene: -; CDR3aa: CASSQVKTIRGYTF; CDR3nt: TGCGCCAGCAGCCAAGTGAAAACTATTCGTGGCTACACCTTC
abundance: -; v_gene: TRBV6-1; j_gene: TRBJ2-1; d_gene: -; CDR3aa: CASSEFYGGPSGDEQFF; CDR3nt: TGTGCCAGCAGTGAATTTTATGGAGGCCCCAGTGGGGATGAGCAGTTCTTC
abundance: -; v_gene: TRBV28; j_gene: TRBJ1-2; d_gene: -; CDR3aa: CASISGTNYGYTF; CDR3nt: TGTGCCAGCATTTCAGGGACTAACTATGGCTACACCTTC